This TCR beta chain is from a study of TIL therapy for anti-PD-1-resistant metastatic lung cancer. Study-wide context: A few tumors were EGFR-mutant and two were ALK-rearranged. Whole-study results and caveats: TIL clonotype persistence in blood showed no apparent association with response.

The time point here: pre-treatment sample, taken before nivolumab and TIL therapy. Patients were adults with stage 4 NSCLC. This was the immunoSEQ v3 assay. Libraries were sequenced to 2.2 million or so read pairs (survey) or about 5-6.5 million (deep). The method was immunoSEQ multiplex PCR; TCRdb's version includes in-frame clones alone and lacks a portion of them. The sample shows more than 20,000 clones, 78% of them seen only once. This CDR3 comprises 18 residues. The V gene's germline CDR1 is MDHEN and CDR2 SYDVKM. V shed 5 bases and J 0 bases; nucleotides not matched to a gene: 11. Concerning this clone itself: Its cognate antigen is unknown.

The origin of this receptor is a person aged 25 to 85 with non-small cell lung cancer. The chain combines TRBV28 with TRBJ1-3; 9 bases are a match to TRBD1. Sequenced here: blood, sampled at baseline. DNA for the CDR3: TGTGCCAGCAGTCCCCGACAGGGGGTAACCCTCTCTGGAAACACCATATATTTT. Protein product: CASSPRQGVTLSGNTIYF.